Each of the 19 T cell receptor beta chains below was sequenced from the same sample in a study of CD8+ T cells in alopecia areata. RNA extraction and reverse transcription yielded cDNA as sequencing template. Method: immunoSEQ multiplex PCR; TCRdb's copy keeps in-frame clones and lacks some. The sample has about 250,000 clones, about 62% seen once; the top ten hold 0.75% to 0.95%. Sample treatment: oral pan-JAK inhibitor, 5-10 mg twice daily. Sequencing was performed on CD4+ T cells sorted from blood, taken at week 52, from a patient treated with tofacitinib. The receptors were sampled from a human donor with alopecia areata.

The chain recombines TRBV5-4 with TRBJ1-2, with 8 bases that match TRBD1. The ends lost 3 bases at V and 11 bases at J; junction bases unmatched: 12. CDR1 is SGHNT and CDR2 is YYREEE in the germline V gene (reference sequence). This CDR3 is 14 amino acids long. DNA of the CDR3: TGTGCCAGCAGCTATTATGACAGGGGTATAGGTTACACCTTC. Translated: CASSYYDRGIGYTF. Together with reference TRBV5-4 and TRBJ1-2, the CDR3 gives the full variable domain: ETGVTQSPTHLIKTRGQQVTLRCSSQSGHNTVSWYQQALGQGPQFIFQYYREEENGRGNFPPRFSGLQFPNYSSELNVNALELDDSALYLCASSYYDRGIGYTFGSGTRLTVV.

The CDR3 region is CASGKDGANVLTF. CDR3 DNA sequence: TGCGCCAGCGGCAAGGACGGGGCCAACGTCCTGACTTTC. This rearrangement joins TRBV5-1 to TRBJ2-6, with unresolved D. The CDR3 sequence is 13 residues long. Germline values: CDR1 SGHRS, CDR2 YFSETQ. Trimming left V 7 bases short and J 4 bases short, with 9 bases between.

The J gene is TRBJ2-4, the V gene TRBV29-1; 16 positions match TRBD2. The CDR3 runs 17 residues. With 6 bases clipped from V and 3 bases from J, the junction kept 8 bases outside the gene matches. The germline CDR1 and CDR2 sequences are SQVTM and ANQGSEA. The CDR3, as DNA: TGCAGCGTCGGAGGGACTAGCGGGGGGGCGTACAAAAACATTCAGTACTTC. This encodes CSVGGTSGGAYKNIQYF.

This clone came up a few times. The chain combines TRBV7-2 with TRBJ1-4; possible D gene TRBD1, 5 bases. The CDR3 length is 15 residues. The germline V gene has CDR1 SGHTA and CDR2 FQGNSA. Trimming left V 4 bases short and J 4 bases short, with 13 bases between. CDR3 sequence (DNA): TGTGCCAGCAGCTCCCGCGCAGGGCTTAATGAAAAACTGTTTTTT. Translated, it gives CASSSRAGLNEKLFF.

This rearrangement joins TRBV27 to TRBJ2-1; the match to TRBD2 covers 11 bases. The CDR3 loop spans 16 amino acids. The germline CDR1 and CDR2 sequences are MNHEY and SMNVEV (reference sequence). V was pared by 5 bases and J by 4 bases, with 7 bases of the junction left unmatched. In nucleotides, the CDR3 is TGTGCCAGCAGTGCAACCGGGACTAGCGGATACAATGAGCAGTTCTTC. Protein: CASSATGTSGYNEQFF.

V and J are TRBV6-1 and TRBJ2-7; D uncertain. The CDR3 covers 15 residues. The V and J ends lost 4 bases and 5 bases respectively, with 18 bases between them. Germline V gene sequence: CDR1 MNHNS, CDR2 SASEGT. The CDR3 reads CASSASKAGADEQYF. CDR3 DNA: TGTGCCAGCAGTGCAAGCAAGGCAGGTGCTGACGAGCAGTACTTC.

On this clone itself: Other nucleotide sequences in the sample specify the same CDR3. This sequence joins TRBV29-1 and TRBJ2-1; D is uncertain. Per the germline V gene, CDR1 is SQVTM and CDR2 is ANQGSEA. Trimming took off 6 bases at V and 0 bases at J, with 6 bases between the two ends. The CDR3 runs to 12 residues. CDR3 nucleotides: TGCAGCGTGGTGGCCTCCTACAATGAGCAGTTCTTC. Its protein is CSVVASYNEQFF.

V usage is TRBV2 and J usage is TRBJ2-3; the match to TRBD2 covers 13 bases. J was trimmed by 2 bases and V by 10 bases; bases with no gene match: 3. Germline V lookup: CDR1 SNHLY, CDR2 FYNNEI. The CDR3 length is 14 residues. The CDR3 protein is CATGLAGVTDTQYF. CDR3 nucleotides: TGTGCCACCGGACTAGCGGGAGTCACAGATACGCAGTATTTT.

The V call is TRBV4-2, the J call TRBJ2-1; a weak D match, TRBD2 (5 bases). The ends were cut back, 1 base at V and 1 base at J, with 11 bases in the middle. The germline CDR1 and CDR2 sequences are LGHNA and YNFKEQ. The CDR3 loop spans 16 amino acids. CDR3 protein: CASSQVEAASYNEQFF. CDR3 in DNA: TGTGCCAGCAGCCAAGTTGAAGCGGCATCCTACAATGAGCAGTTCTTC.

V is TRBV5-6 and J is TRBJ2-3, with 9 bases fitting TRBD1. The CDR3 spans 15 residues. Looked up from germline, CDR1 is SGHDT and CDR2 is YYEEEE. Trimming took 6 bases from V and 1 from J; bases not matched to a gene: 6. The CDR3 nucleotides are TGTGCCAGCACCCGGCGGACAGGGGGCACAGATACGCAGTATTTT. This gives the protein CASTRRTGGTDTQYF.

This clone was seen once. As DNA, the CDR3 is TGTGCCAGCAGCCCTAGGACGTGGAACACTGAAGCTTTCTTT. Amino acid sequence: CASSPRTWNTEAFF. The chain uses TRBV9 and TRBJ1-1; D not resolved. Deletions cut 4 bases from V and 1 base from J, with 11 bases between. Per the germline V gene, CDR1 is SGDLS and CDR2 is YYNGEE. The CDR3 runs 14 residues.

This clone has more than one count but fewer than ten. The rearrangement links TRBV9 to TRBJ1-3; D not certain. V gave up 0 bases and J gave up 4 bases, with 14 bases separating them. This CDR3 is 16 amino acids long. The germline V gene encodes CDR1 SGDLS and CDR2 YYNGEE. CDR3 DNA: TGTGCCAGCAGCGTAGCCGACGGGGAGGGAGGAAACACCATATATTTT. It specifies CASSVADGEGGNTIYF.

This chain joins TRBV7-2 and TRBJ2-2; 8 nucleotides match TRBD1. Unmatched junction bases numbered 6, after V lost 5 bases and J lost 4 bases. This CDR3 comprises 15 residues. CDR1 is SGHTA, CDR2 FQGNSA, per germline. CDR3 bases: TGTGCCAGCAGCCGCAGGGGGCGCGGCACCGGGGAGCTGTTTTTT. Translating it yields CASSRRGRGTGELFF.

This clone was observed a handful of times. The chain recombines TRBV5-4 with TRBJ1-5, with 7 bases aligning to TRBD1. Germline assignment: CDR1 SGHNT and CDR2 YYREEE (reference sequence). With V trimmed by 0 bases and J by 10 bases, 4 bases remained unmatched. This CDR3 region has 13 residues. DNA for the CDR3: TGTGCCAGCAGCTTGGACCGACAGGGCCCCCAGCATTTT. Translation: CASSLDRQGPQHF.

As DNA, the CDR3 is TGTGCCAGCAGTGAGGGACTAGGCATTCAGTACTTC. Translating gives CASSEGLGIQYF. The chain employs TRBV2 and TRBJ2-4, with 8 positions matching TRBD2. Germline CDR1 and CDR2: SNHLY and FYNNEI. Unmatched junction bases numbered 1, after V lost 3 bases and J lost 9 bases. The CDR3 is 12 amino acids.

This rearrangement joins TRBV30 to TRBJ1-6; maybe TRBD1 (6 bases). The V and J ends lost 0 bases and 7 bases respectively, with 16 bases between them. Per the germline V gene, CDR1 is GTSNPN and CDR2 is SVGIG (reference sequence). This CDR3 contains 16 residues. Here the CDR3 DNA reads TGTGCCTGGAGTGTACAGTGGCGGGGGCTGAATTCACCCCTCCACTTT. This translates into CAWSVQWRGLNSPLHF.

The rearrangement links TRBV7-8 to TRBJ1-1; D is undetermined. With 5 bases removed from V and 7 bases from J, the gap between germline ends came to 14 bases. The CDR3 sequence is 13 residues long. The germline gives CDR1 SGHVS, CDR2 FQNEAQ. The CDR3 loop is CASSQLRQDEAFF. The CDR3 nucleotides read TGTGCCAGCAGCCAGCTGCGCCAGGATGAAGCTTTCTTT.

The table lists this clone with a few counts. The chain uses TRBV7-3 and TRBJ2-5; 9 bases line up with TRBD1. Trimming took 2 bases from V and 5 from J; bases not matched to a gene: 6. Germline V CDR1 and CDR2: SGHTA, FQGTGA. The CDR3 covers 15 residues. The CDR3 DNA follows: TGTGCCAGCAGCTTAGGGACAGGGTTTATGGAGACCCAGTACTTC. Its protein is CASSLGTGFMETQYF.

The chain uses TRBV7-9 and TRBJ1-1, with TRBD1 matching 9 bases. The CDR3 sequence is 16 residues long. From germline, CDR1 is SEHNR and CDR2 FQNEAQ (reference sequence). With 5 bases clipped from V and 3 bases from J, the junction kept 10 bases outside the gene matches. CDR3 sequence (DNA): TGTGCCAGCAGCGGGCTGGGACAGGGTCGGGACACTGAAGCTTTCTTT. Its protein is CASSGLGQGRDTEAFF.